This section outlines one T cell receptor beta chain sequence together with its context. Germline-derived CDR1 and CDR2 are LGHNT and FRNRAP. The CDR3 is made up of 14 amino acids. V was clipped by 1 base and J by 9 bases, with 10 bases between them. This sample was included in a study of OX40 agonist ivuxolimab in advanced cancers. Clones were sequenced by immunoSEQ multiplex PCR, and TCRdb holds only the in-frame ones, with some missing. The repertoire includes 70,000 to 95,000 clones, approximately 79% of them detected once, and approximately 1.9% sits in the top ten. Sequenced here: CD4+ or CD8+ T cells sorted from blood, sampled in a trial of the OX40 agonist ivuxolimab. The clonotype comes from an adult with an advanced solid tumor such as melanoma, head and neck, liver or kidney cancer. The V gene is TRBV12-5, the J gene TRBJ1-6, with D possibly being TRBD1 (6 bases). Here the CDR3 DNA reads TGTGCTAGTGGTTTGGGACAGGCGAGTTCACCCCTCCACTTT. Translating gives CASGLGQASSPLHF. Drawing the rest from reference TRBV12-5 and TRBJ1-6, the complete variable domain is DARVTQTPRHKVTEMGQEVTMRCQPILGHNTVFWYRQTMMQGLELLAYFRNRAPLDDSGMPKDRFSAEMPDATLATLKIQPSEPRDSAVYFCASGLGQASSPLHFGNGTRLTVT.